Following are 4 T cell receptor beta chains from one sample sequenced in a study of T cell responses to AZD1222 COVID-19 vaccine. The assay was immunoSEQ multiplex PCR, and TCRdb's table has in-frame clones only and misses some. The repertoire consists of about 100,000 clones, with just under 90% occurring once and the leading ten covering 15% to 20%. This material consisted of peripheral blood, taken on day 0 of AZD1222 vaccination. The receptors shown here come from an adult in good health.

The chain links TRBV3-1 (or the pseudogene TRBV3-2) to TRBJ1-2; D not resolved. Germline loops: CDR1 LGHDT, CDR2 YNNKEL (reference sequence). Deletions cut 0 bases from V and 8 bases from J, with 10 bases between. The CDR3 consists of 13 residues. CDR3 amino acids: CASSQDLGVGYTF. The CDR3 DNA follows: TGTGCCAGCAGCCAAGATCTCGGGGTCGGCTACACCTTC.

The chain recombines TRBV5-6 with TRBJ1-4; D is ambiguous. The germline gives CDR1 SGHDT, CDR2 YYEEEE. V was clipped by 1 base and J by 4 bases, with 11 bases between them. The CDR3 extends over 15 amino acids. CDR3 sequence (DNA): TGTGCCAGCAGCTTGCAAGCAGGCCTTAATGAAAAACTGTTTTTT. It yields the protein CASSLQAGLNEKLFF. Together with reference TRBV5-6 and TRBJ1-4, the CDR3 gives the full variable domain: DAGVTQSPTHLIKTRGQQVTLRCSPKSGHDTVSWYQQALGQGPQFIFQYYEEEERQRGNFPDRFSGHQFPNYSSELNVNALLLGDSALYLCASSLQAGLNEKLFFGSGTQLSVL.

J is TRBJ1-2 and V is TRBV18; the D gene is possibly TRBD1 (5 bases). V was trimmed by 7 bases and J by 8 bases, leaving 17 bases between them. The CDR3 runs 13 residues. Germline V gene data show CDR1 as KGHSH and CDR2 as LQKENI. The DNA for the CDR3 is TGTGCCAGCTACTCAACAGGATCGCAGGGCTACACCTTC. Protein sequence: CASYSTGSQGYTF.

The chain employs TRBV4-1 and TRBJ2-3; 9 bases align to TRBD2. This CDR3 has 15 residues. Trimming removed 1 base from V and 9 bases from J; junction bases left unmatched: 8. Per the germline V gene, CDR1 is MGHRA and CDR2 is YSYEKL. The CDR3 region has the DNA TGCGCCAGCAGCCAAGGAGGGTCGAGCGGGGGGACGCAGTATTTT. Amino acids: CASSQGGSSGGTQYF.